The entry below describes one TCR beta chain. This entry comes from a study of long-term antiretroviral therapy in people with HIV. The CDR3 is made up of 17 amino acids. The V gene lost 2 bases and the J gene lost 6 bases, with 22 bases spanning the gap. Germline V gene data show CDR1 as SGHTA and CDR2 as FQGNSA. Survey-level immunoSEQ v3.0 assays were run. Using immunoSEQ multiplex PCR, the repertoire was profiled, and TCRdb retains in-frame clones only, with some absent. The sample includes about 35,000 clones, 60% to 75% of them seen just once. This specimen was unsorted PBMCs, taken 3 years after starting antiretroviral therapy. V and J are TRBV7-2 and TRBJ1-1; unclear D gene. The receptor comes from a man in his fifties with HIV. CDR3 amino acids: CASSLQATGRTGAEAFF. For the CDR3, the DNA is TGTGCCAGCAGCTTACAGGCCACGGGCAGAACGGGCGCTGAAGCTTTCTTT.